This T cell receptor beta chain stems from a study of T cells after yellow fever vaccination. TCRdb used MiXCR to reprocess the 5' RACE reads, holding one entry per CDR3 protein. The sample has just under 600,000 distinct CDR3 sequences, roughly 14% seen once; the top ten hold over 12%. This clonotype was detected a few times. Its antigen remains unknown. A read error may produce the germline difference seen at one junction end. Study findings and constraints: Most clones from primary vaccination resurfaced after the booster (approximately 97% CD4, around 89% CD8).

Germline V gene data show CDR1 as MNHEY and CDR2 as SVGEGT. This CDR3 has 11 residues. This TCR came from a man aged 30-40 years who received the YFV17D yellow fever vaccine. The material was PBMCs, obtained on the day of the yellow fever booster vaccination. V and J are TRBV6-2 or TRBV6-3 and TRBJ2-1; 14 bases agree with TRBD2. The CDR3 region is CASEGLAGVGF. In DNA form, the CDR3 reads TGTGCCAGCGAGGGACTAGCGGGAGTCGGCTTC.